Here is one T cell receptor (beta chain) with its context. Every cDNA TCR molecule received its own unique molecular identifier. TCRdb re-called the 5' RACE reads with MiXCR, one entry per CDR3 protein. The data contain about 85,000 distinct CDR3 sequences, 15% to 25% of them singletons. These data belong to a study of spatial heterogeneity in lung cancer. Germline V CDR1 and CDR2: LNHNV, YYDKDF (reference sequence). The CDR3 runs 16 residues. Unmatched junction bases numbered 8, after V lost 0 bases and J lost 4 bases. Specified time point: sample taken at primary tumor resection. Researchers sequenced whole RNA taken from tumor, nontumor lung or frozen PBMC without sorting.

The chain uses TRBV15 and TRBJ1-2, with TRBD1 identical over 7 bases. Specimen: PBMCs, collected at surgery. This TCR was recovered from a male donor with early-stage non-small cell lung cancer. CDR3 DNA: TGTGCCACCAGCAGAGATAAGGGGGCTGGGGTCTATGGCTACACCTTC. As protein: CATSRDKGAGVYGYTF.